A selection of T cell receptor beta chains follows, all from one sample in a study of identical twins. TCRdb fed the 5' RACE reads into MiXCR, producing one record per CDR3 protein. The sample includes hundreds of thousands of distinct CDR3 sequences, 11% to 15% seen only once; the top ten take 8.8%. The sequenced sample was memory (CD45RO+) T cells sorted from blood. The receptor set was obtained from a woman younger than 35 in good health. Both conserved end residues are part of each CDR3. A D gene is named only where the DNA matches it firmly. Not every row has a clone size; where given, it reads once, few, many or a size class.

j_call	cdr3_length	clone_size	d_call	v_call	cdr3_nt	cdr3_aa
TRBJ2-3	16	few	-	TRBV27	TGTGCCAGCAGTCCCAGCCCTTTTTGGGGCACAGATACGCAGTATTTT	CASSPSPFWGTDTQYF
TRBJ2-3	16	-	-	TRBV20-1	TGCAGTGCTAGAGATTCGTCCCGGGGGAGCACAGATACGCAGTATTTT	CSARDSSRGSTDTQYF
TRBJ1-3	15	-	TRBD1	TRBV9	TGTGCCAGCAGCGTGTACAGGGGGCCTGGAAACACCATATATTTT	CASSVYRGPGNTIYF
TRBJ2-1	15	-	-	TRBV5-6	TGTGCCAGCAGCCCTGTATTTCGGGCCTACAATGAGCAGTTCTTC	CASSPVFRAYNEQFF
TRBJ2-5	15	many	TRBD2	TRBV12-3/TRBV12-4	TGTGCCAGCAGTCCCATGGCCGGGGGGGAAGAGACCCAGTACTTC	CASSPMAGGEETQYF
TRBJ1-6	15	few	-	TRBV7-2	TGTGCCAGCAGCTTACTTCCGGAGGGTAATTCACCCCTCCACTTT	CASSLLPEGNSPLHF
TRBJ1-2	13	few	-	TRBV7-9	TGTGCCAGCAGCTCCTCGGACAGAGATGGCTACACCTTC	CASSSSDRDGYTF
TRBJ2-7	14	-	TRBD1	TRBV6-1	TGTGCCAGCAGCGAACAGGGGAAGGGCTACGAGCAGTACTTC	CASSEQGKGYEQYF
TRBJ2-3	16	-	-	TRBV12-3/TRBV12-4	TGTGCCAGCAGCGCCGGTAACAGGCGGGGCACAGATACGCAGTATTTT	CASSAGNRRGTDTQYF
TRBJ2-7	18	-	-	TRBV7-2	TGTGCCAGCAGCTTAGCGTATGGTTCAGGGATAAAGTACTACGAGCAGTACTTC	CASSLAYGSGIKYYEQYF
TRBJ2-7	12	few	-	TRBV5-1	TGCGCCAGCAGCTCCACCGGGCACGAGCAGTACTTC	CASSSTGHEQYF
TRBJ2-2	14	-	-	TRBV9	TGTGCCAGCAGCGCGGGGGCCAACACCGGGGAGCTGTTTTTT	CASSAGANTGELFF
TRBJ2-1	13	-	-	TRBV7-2	TGTGCCAGCAGCTATAAGGGCGGAGGGGAGCAGTTCTTC	CASSYKGGGEQFF
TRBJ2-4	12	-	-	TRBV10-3	TGTGCCATTTGGGACCCGGGGAACATTCAGTACTTC	CAIWDPGNIQYF
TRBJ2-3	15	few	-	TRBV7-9	TGTGCCAGCAGCCGTGGCCAGCGAGATTCAGATACGCAGTATTTT	CASSRGQRDSDTQYF
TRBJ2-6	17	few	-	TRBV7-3	TGTGCCAGCAGCTTAACGGTTGCTCTCTCTGGGGCCAACGTCCTGACTTTC	CASSLTVALSGANVLTF
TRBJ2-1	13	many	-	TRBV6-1	TGTGCCACCCGGCGGGGGCCCTACAATGAGCAGTTCTTC	CATRRGPYNEQFF
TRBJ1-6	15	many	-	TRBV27	TGTGCCAGCAGTATTCCGGGACTGGATAATTCACCCCTCCACTTT	CASSIPGLDNSPLHF
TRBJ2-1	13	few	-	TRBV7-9	TGTGCCAGCAATCTCGGGGGAGAAAATGAGCAGTTCTTC	CASNLGGENEQFF
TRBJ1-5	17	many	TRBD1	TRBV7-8	TGTGCCAGCAGCCCCAGTATGAGGACAGGGGTTCGTCAGCCCCAGCATTTT	CASSPSMRTGVRQPQHF
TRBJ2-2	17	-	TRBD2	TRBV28	TGTGCCAGCACCTCTCGACTAGCGGGGGGGAACACCGGGGAGCTGTTTTTT	CASTSRLAGGNTGELFF
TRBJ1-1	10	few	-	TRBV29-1	TGCAGCGCCCAGAACACTGAAGCTTTCTTT	CSAQNTEAFF
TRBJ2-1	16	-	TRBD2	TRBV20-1	TGCAGTGCTAAAGCGAGCGGGAGTGGCGCCTACAATGAGCAGTTCTTC	CSAKASGSGAYNEQFF
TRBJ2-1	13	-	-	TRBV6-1	TGTGCCAGCAGTAGGCTCCACTACAATGAGCAGTTCTTC	CASSRLHYNEQFF
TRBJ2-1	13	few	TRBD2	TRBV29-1	TGCAGCGTTGAACTAGCGGGGGTCGATGAGCAGTTCTTC	CSVELAGVDEQFF
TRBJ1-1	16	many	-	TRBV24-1	TGTGCCACCAGTGAACTACAGGGTAATGGGGACACTGAAGCTTTCTTT	CATSELQGNGDTEAFF
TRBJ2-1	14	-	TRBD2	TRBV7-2	TGTGCCAGCTCTCAGCGGGAATGGTACAATGAGCAGTTCTTC	CASSQREWYNEQFF
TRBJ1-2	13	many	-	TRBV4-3	TGCGCCAGCAGCCAAGACAGGGGCTATGGCTACACCTTC	CASSQDRGYGYTF
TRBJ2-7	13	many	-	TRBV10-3	TGTGCCATCATGTCAATCGGGGCCTACGAGCAGTACTTC	CAIMSIGAYEQYF
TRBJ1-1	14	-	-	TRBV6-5	TGTGCCAGCAGCTACCCTGGGATGAACACTGAAGCTTTCTTT	CASSYPGMNTEAFF
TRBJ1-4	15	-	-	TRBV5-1	TGCGCCAGCAGCTTGGGGATGACGGTAATCGAAAAACTGTTTTTT	CASSLGMTVIEKLFF
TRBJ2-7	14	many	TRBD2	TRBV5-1	TGCGCCAGCAGCTTGGAACTAGCGGGGAACGAGCAGTACTTC	CASSLELAGNEQYF
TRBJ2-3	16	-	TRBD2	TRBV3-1	TGTGCCAGCAGCCGGAAGACTAGCGGGGGGTCAGATACGCAGTATTTT	CASSRKTSGGSDTQYF
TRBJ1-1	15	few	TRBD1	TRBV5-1	TGCGCCAGCAGCAAGGACAGGGGAGGGGACACTGAAGCTTTCTTT	CASSKDRGGDTEAFF
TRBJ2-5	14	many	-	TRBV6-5	TGTGCCAGCAGTTCGAGGGGGAATCAAGAGACCCAGTACTTC	CASSSRGNQETQYF
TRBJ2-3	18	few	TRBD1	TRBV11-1	TGTGCCAGCAGCAAACGGGACAGGGGGCCGCGGGGCACAGATACGCAGTATTTT	CASSKRDRGPRGTDTQYF
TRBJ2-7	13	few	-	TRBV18	TGTGCCAGTCGTCCGGGTGAGTCCTCCGAGCAGTACTTC	CASRPGESSEQYF
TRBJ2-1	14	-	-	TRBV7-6	TGTGCCAGCAGCCCATCCACGGGGGACAGCGAGCAGTTCTTC	CASSPSTGDSEQFF
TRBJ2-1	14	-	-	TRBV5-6	TGTGCCAGCAGCTCACCGTCGGGTGAGGATGAGCAGTTCTTC	CASSSPSGEDEQFF
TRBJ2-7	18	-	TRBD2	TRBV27	TGTGCCAGCAGGACCCTAGCGGGAGGATCTTCTAGGGCCCACGAGCAGTACTTC	CASRTLAGGSSRAHEQYF
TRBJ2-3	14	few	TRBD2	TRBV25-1	TGTGCCAGTAAAGCGGCGGGGGGAGTGGATACGCAGTATTTT	CASKAAGGVDTQYF